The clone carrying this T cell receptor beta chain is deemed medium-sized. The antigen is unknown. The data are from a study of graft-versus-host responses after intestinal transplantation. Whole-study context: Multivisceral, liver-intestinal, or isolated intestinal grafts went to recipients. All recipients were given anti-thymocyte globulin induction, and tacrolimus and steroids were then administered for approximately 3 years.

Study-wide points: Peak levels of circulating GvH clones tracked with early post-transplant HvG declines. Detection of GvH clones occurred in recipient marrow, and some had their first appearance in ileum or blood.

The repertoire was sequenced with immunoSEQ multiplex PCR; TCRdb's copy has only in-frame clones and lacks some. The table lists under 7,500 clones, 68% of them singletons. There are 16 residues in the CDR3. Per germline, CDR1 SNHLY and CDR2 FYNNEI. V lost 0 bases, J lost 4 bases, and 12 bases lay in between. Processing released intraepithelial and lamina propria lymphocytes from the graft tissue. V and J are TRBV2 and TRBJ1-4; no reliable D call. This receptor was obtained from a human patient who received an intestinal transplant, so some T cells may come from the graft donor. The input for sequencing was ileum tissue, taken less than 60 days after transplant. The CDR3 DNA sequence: TGTGCCAGCAGTGAAGCGCTTCGAGGCAATAATGAAAAACTGTTTTTT. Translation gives CASSEALRGNNEKLFF.